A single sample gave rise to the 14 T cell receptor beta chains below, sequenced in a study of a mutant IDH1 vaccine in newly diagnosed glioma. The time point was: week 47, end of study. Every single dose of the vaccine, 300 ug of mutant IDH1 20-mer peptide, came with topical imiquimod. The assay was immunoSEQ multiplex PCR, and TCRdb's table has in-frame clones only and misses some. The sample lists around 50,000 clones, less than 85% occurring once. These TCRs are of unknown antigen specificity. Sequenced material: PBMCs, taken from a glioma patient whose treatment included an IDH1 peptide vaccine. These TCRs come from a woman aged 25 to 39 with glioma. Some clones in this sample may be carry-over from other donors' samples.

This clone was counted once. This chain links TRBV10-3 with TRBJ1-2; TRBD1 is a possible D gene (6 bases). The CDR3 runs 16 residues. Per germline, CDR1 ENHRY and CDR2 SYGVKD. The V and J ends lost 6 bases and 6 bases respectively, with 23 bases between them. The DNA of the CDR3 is TGTGCCATCAGGTCGGCCCAGTCGGGGGGCAGGAATGGCTACACCTTC. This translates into CAIRSAQSGGRNGYTF.

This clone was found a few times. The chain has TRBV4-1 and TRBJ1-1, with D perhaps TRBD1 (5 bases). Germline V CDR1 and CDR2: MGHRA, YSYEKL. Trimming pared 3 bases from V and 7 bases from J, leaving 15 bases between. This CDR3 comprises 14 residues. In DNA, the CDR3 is TGCGCCAGCAGCCATTTGCCGGGGGTCTTTGAAGCTTTCTTT. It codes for CASSHLPGVFEAFF.

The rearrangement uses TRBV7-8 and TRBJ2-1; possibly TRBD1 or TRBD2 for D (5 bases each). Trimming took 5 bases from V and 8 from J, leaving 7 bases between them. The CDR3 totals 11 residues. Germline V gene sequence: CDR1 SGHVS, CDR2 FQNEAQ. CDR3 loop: CASSLGDEQFF. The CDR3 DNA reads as TGTGCCAGCAGCCTGGGGGATGAGCAGTTCTTC.

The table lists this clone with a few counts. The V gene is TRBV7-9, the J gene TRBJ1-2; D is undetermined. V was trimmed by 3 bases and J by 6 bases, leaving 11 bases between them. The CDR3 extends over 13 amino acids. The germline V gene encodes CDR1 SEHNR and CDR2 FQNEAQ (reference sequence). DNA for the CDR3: TGTGCCAGCAGCTTGATAACCGACCATGGCTACACCTTC. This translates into CASSLITDHGYTF.

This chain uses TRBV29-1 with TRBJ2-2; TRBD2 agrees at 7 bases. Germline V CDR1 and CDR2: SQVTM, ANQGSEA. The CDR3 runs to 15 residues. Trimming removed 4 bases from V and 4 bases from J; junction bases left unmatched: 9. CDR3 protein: CSVGSGGLGTGELFF. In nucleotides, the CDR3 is TGCAGCGTTGGGTCGGGAGGATTGGGCACCGGGGAGCTGTTTTTT.

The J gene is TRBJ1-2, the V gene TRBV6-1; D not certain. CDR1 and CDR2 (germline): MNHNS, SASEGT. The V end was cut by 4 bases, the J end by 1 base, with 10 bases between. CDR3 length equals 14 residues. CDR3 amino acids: CASSGGIGNYGYTF. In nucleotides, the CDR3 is TGTGCCAGCAGTGGGGGAATTGGTAACTATGGCTACACCTTC.

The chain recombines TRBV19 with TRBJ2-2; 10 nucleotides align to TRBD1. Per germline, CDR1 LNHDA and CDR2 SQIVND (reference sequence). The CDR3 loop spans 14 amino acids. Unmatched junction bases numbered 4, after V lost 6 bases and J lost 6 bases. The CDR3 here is CASRGQGVAGELFF. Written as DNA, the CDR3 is TGTGCCAGTAGAGGACAGGGGGTAGCCGGGGAGCTGTTTTTT.

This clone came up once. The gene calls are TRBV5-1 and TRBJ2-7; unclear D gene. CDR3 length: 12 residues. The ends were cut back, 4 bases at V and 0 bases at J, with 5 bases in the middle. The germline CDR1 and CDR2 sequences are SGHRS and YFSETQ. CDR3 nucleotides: TGCGCCAGCAGCCCCGGCTCCTACGAGCAGTACTTC. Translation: CASSPGSYEQYF.

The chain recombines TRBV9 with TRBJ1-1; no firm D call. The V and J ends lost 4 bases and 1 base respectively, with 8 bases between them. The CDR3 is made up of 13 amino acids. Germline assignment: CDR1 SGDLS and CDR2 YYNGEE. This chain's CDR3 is CASSHRTNTEAFF. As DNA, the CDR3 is TGTGCCAGCAGCCACAGAACGAACACTGAAGCTTTCTTT.

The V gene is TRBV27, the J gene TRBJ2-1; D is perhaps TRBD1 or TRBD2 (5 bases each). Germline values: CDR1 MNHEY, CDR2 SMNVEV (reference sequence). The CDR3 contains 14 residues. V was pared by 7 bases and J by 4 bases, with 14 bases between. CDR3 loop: CASKGQGGYNEQFF. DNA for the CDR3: TGTGCCAGCAAGGGGCAGGGCGGGTACAATGAGCAGTTCTTC.

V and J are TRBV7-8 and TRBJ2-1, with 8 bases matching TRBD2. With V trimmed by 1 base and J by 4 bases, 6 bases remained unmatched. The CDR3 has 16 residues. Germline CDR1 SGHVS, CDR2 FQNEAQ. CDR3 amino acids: CASSLGGSGGYNEQFF. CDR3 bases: TGTGCCAGCAGCTTAGGAGGGAGCGGGGGATACAATGAGCAGTTCTTC.

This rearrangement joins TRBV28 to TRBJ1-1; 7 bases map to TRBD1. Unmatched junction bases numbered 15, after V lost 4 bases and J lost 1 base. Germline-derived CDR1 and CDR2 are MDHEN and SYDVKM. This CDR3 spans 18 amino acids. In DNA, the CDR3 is TGTGCCAGCAGTTCCTCCGACAGGGATAGGGAAGGGAACACTGAAGCTTTCTTT. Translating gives CASSSSDRDREGNTEAFF.

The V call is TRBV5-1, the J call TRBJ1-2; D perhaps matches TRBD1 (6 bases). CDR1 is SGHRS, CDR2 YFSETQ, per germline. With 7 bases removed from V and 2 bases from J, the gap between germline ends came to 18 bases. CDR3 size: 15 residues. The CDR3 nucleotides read TGCGCCAGCCGCCCGGGGGGCGGGCAGAACTATGGCTACACCTTC. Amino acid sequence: CASRPGGGQNYGYTF. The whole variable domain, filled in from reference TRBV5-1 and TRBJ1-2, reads KAGVTQTPRYLIKTRGQQVTLSCSPISGHRSVSWYQQTPGQGLQFLFEYFSETQRNKGNFPGRFSGRQFSNSRSEMNVSTLELGDSALYLCASRPGGGQNYGYTFGSGTRLTVV.

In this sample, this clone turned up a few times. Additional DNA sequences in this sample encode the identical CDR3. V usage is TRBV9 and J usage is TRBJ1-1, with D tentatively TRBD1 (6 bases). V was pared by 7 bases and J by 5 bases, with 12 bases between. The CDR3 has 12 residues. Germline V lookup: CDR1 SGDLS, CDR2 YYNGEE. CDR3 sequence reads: CASSGRGTEAFF. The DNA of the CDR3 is TGTGCCAGCTCCGGGAGGGGGACTGAAGCTTTCTTT.